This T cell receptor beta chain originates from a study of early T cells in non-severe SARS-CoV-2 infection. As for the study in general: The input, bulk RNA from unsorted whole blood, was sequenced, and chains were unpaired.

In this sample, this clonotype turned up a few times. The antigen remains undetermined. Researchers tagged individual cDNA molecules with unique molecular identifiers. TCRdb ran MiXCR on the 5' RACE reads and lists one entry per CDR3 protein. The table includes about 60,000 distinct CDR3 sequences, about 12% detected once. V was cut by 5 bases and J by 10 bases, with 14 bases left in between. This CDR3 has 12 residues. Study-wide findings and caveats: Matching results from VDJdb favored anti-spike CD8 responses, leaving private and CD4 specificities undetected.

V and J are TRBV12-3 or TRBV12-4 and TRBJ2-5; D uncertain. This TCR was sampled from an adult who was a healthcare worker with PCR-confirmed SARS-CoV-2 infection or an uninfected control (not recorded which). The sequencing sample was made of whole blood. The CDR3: CASSEGDWDQYF. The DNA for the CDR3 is TGTGCCAGCAGTGAAGGTGACTGGGACCAGTACTTC.